Given below is one T cell receptor beta chain in context. The sample comes from a study of T cells after yellow fever vaccination. MiXCR was run by TCRdb on the 5' RACE reads, yielding one entry per CDR3 protein. The sample yields tens of thousands of distinct CDR3 sequences, more than 9% seen once. Study-level results: The secondary response peaked faster, at day 5 versus 15, but was weaker. Reappearance after the booster was seen for most primary-vaccination clones, at 95% to 97% CD4 and 75% to 90% CD8.

Germline assignment: CDR1 SGHDT and CDR2 YYEEEE. CDR3 length: 16 amino acids. Unmatched junction bases numbered 12, after V lost 4 bases and J lost 4 bases. Sequencing was performed on PBMCs, either bulk or a sorted T-cell subset (CD4+, CD8+, memory, or dextramer-sorted; not recorded which), taken roughly 14 days after the first yellow fever vaccination. The chain recombines TRBV5-6 with TRBJ2-3; 7 bases map to TRBD2. This sequence was found in a young man who received the YFV17D yellow fever vaccine. The CDR3 sequence is CASSRGVLRDSDTQYF. CDR3 bases: TGTGCCAGCAGCCGGGGGGTCCTACGGGACTCAGATACGCAGTATTTT.